The 10 T cell receptor beta chains presented below share a single source sample, sequenced in a study of T cells in Graves' hyperthyroidism and ophthalmopathy. TCR beta CDR3 regions were amplified from RNA. First-round RT-PCR of the TCR CDR3 relied on the HTBI primer set. Via MiXCR, TCRdb re-called the multiplex PCR reads, giving one row per CDR3 protein. Of around 580,000 distinct CDR3 sequences in the sample, roughly a sixth were seen once. The specimen was blood. These receptor sequences come from a woman younger than 30 with Graves' hyperthyroidism.

This clonotype turned up a few times. The chain carries TRBV29-1 and TRBJ1-2, with a weak D call TRBD1 (5 bases). The CDR3 runs 15 residues. V lost 6 bases and J lost 1, with 18 bases in between. The V gene's germline CDR1 is SQVTM and CDR2 ANQGSEA. The CDR3, as DNA: TGCAGCGTCCGAGTCCCCGCAGGGATTAACTATGGCTACACCTTC. The encoded protein is CSVRVPAGINYGYTF.

This clonotype was seen at least ten times. The rearrangement links TRBV10-3 to TRBJ1-5; 12 nucleotides align to TRBD1. The CDR3 covers 14 residues. Germline CDR1 is ENHRY and CDR2 is SYGVKD. With V trimmed by 8 bases and J by 3 bases, 2 bases remained unmatched. The CDR3 nucleotides read TGTGCCATCGGGACAGGGGGCAACAATCAGCCCCAGCATTTT. This translates into CAIGTGGNNQPQHF.

This clonotype was found a few times. The chain is built from TRBV3-1 and TRBJ2-5; D may be TRBD1 (6 bases). Germline CDR1 and CDR2: LGHDT and YNNKEL (reference sequence). The ends were cut back, 2 bases at V and 2 bases at J, with 21 bases in the middle. CDR3 length: 18 residues. For the CDR3, the DNA is TGTGCCAGCAGCCAAAAACCGGGACAACCCTTTCCTCAAGAGACCCAGTACTTC. Its protein is CASSQKPGQPFPQETQYF.

This clonotype showed up many times. The DNA for the CDR3 is TGTGCCAGCAGCTTAGCTCTAGCGATCTACGAGCAGTACTTC. Its translation: CASSLALAIYEQYF. The rearrangement links TRBV7-8 to TRBJ2-7; tentatively, D is TRBD2 (6 bases). The germline V gene has CDR1 SGHVS and CDR2 FQNEAQ. The CDR3 totals 14 residues. The V gene lost 0 bases and the J gene lost 3 bases, with 9 bases spanning the gap. The variable domain in full, completed from reference TRBV7-8 and TRBJ2-7, reads GAGVSQSPRYKVAKRGQDVALRCDPISGHVSLFWYQQALGQGPEFLTYFQNEAQLDKSGLPSDRFFAERPEGSVSTLKIQRTQQEDSAVYLCASSLALAIYEQYFGPGTRLTVT.

The gene calls are TRBV19 and TRBJ2-3; 10 positions match TRBD2. Trimming removed 2 bases from V and 6 bases from J; junction bases left unmatched: 5. The CDR3 has 15 amino acids. In germline, CDR1 is LNHDA, CDR2 SQIVND (reference sequence). CDR3 residues: CASSISSGRADTQYF. Here the CDR3 DNA reads TGTGCCAGTAGTATATCCAGCGGGAGGGCTGATACGCAGTATTTT.

This clonotype was observed a handful of times. The chain recombines TRBV27 with TRBJ1-5; the match to TRBD1 covers 9 bases. Germline V gene sequence: CDR1 MNHEY, CDR2 SMNVEV (reference sequence). This CDR3 is 13 amino acids long. V was pared by 6 bases and J by 9 bases, with 6 bases of the junction left unmatched. This CDR3 reads CASRGTGTLPQHF. Here the CDR3 DNA reads TGTGCCAGCAGAGGGACAGGGACTCTGCCCCAGCATTTT.

Many counts were recorded for this clonotype. This chain connects TRBV28 to TRBJ2-1; TRBD2 agrees at 14 bases. The CDR3 covers 14 residues. V shed 11 bases, J shed 9 bases, and the junction held 9 bases outside the gene matches. Germline loops: CDR1 MDHEN, CDR2 SYDVKM. The CDR3 nucleotides read TGTGCCGGGGGAGGACTAGCGGGAGGTACTGAGCAGTTCTTC. Translating it yields CAGGGLAGGTEQFF.

This clonotype came up many times. CDR3 in amino acids: CASSLLGGGLYNEQFF. Here the CDR3 DNA reads TGTGCCAGCAGCTTACTCGGCGGGGGGCTTTACAATGAGCAGTTCTTC. This chain links TRBV7-3 with TRBJ2-1, with 8 bases matching TRBD2. Trimming at V came to 2 bases and at J to 4 bases, leaving 7 bases not matched to a gene. Germline V lookup: CDR1 SGHTA, CDR2 FQGTGA. The CDR3 sequence is 16 residues long.

The sample holds many counts of this clonotype. V and J are TRBV12-3 or TRBV12-4 and TRBJ2-1; 8 nucleotides match TRBD2. There are 18 residues in the CDR3. With 0 bases clipped from V and 4 bases from J, the junction kept 11 bases outside the gene matches. Written as DNA, the CDR3 is TGTGCCAGCAGTTTAGCGATACTAGCGGTTAGGCCTTACAATGAGCAGTTCTTC. It specifies CASSLAILAVRPYNEQFF.

This clonotype was recorded many times. The chain combines TRBV20-1 with TRBJ2-5; 9 bases line up with TRBD1. Losses at the gene ends were 4 bases for V and 5 bases for J; bases not matched to a gene: 5. Per germline, CDR1 DFQATT and CDR2 SNEGSKA (reference sequence). The CDR3 is 13 residues long. CDR3 coding DNA: TGCAGTGCTACACGGGGGACAGGGGAGACCCAGTACTTC. Protein sequence: CSATRGTGETQYF.